The rows below give T cell receptor beta chains drawn from one sample of a study of blood T cell repertoires in COVID-19. Here immunoSEQ multiplex PCR was the method, and the copy in TCRdb shows in-frame clones only, minus some. The sample includes 230,000 or so clones, approximately 92% of them seen just once. What was sequenced was peripheral blood. These receptors came from a woman between 40 and 50 years old who had recovered from COVID-19. Each CDR3 is given with its conserved first and last residue. Each record gives: V gene, clone size, J gene, D gene, CDR3 protein, CDR3 DNA. The D gene is left open where the match is weak. For some rows the clone size is stated as once, few or many, or as a class when expanded; others skip it.

TRBV29-1	NA	TRBJ2-4	NA	CSVVKNPGNIQYF	TGCAGCGTTGTGAAGAATCCAGGGAACATTCAGTACTTC
TRBV27	NA	TRBJ2-3	NA	CASSLSWGLVTDTQYF	TGTGCCAGCAGTTTATCTTGGGGGCTTGTTACAGATACGCAGTATTTT
TRBV12-3/TRBV12-4	NA	TRBJ2-1	NA	CASSLQERGEQFF	TGTGCCAGCAGTTTACAAGAAAGGGGTGAGCAGTTCTTC
TRBV13	NA	TRBJ2-7	TRBD1	CASSQQPTGVPEQYF	TGTGCCAGCAGCCAACAACCCACAGGGGTACCCGAGCAGTACTTC
TRBV7-2	NA	TRBJ2-3	TRBD2	CASSLAPLLAGGLSTDTQYF	TGTGCCAGCAGCTTAGCGCCATTACTAGCGGGGGGGCTAAGCACAGATACGCAGTATTTT
TRBV7-2	NA	TRBJ2-1	NA	CASSWVGTGLSYNEQFF	TGTGCCAGCAGCTGGGTGGGGACTGGTCTCTCCTACAATGAGCAGTTCTTC
TRBV19	NA	TRBJ2-6	TRBD1	CASSRGQGLAGGANVLTF	TGTGCCAGTAGTAGAGGACAGGGGCTAGCTGGTGGGGCCAACGTCCTGACTTTC
TRBV4-1	NA	TRBJ1-6	NA	CASSQDHGRSSYNSPLHF	TGCGCCAGCAGCCAAGATCATGGCCGGAGCTCCTATAATTCACCCCTCCACTTT
TRBV7-8	NA	TRBJ2-5	TRBD2	CASSLAAGLAVQETQYF	TGTGCCAGCAGCTTAGCTGCCGGGCTAGCGGTCCAAGAGACCCAGTACTTC
TRBV6-5	once	TRBJ2-1	NA	CASRPQGGIYNEQFF	TGTGCCAGCAGACCCCAGGGGGGAATCTACAATGAGCAGTTCTTC
TRBV7-9	NA	TRBJ2-2	NA	CASSPRVSGELFF	TGTGCCAGCAGCCCCCGTGTGAGCGGGGAGCTGTTTTTT
TRBV9	NA	TRBJ2-1	NA	CASSEGPLGSDEQFF	TGTGCCAGCAGCGAGGGGCCCCTAGGTTCCGATGAGCAGTTCTTC
TRBV4-1	once	TRBJ2-7	NA	CASSQLSRGRRSYEQYF	TGCGCCAGCAGCCAACTATCAAGGGGCCGCCGCTCCTACGAGCAGTACTTC
TRBV5-1	NA	TRBJ2-2	TRBD2	CASSLRTSGKGELFF	TGCGCCAGCAGCTTGAGGACTAGCGGGAAAGGGGAGCTGTTTTTT
TRBV10-2	NA	TRBJ2-3	TRBD2	CASSQAGVRDTQYF	TGCGCCAGCAGCCAAGCGGGGGTCCGGGATACGCAGTATTTT
TRBV13	NA	TRBJ1-2	TRBD1	CASSIRDRNSPGYTF	TGTGCCAGCAGCATCCGGGACAGGAACTCCCCCGGCTACACCTTC
TRBV11-3	NA	TRBJ2-2	TRBD2	CASSPPSRGRYSGELFF	TGTGCCAGCAGCCCGCCCTCTCGCGGGAGATATAGCGGGGAGCTGTTTTTT
TRBV15	NA	TRBJ2-7	TRBD2	CATSTRTSGSYEQYF	TGTGCCACCAGCACTCGGACTAGCGGCTCCTACGAGCAGTACTTC